This TCR beta chain was recorded in a study of identical twins (dated by TCRdb to about 2016). Concerning the study at large: TCR alpha and beta repertoires from monozygotic twins, unrelated adults of various ages and cord blood were deep-sequenced to test whether fetal clonotypes persist. To rule out contamination, replicate twin experiments were performed at different times with different library preparation protocols. The paper's findings and limits, for the study overall: A weaker excess of twin sharing was found in beta out-of-frame sequences because the signal-to-noise ratio was lowered by fewer shared sequences. Conclusions relied on cross-sectional statistical analysis, since the same donors could not be followed over many years. Invariant T cells such as MAIT and iNKT could partly confound zero-insertion analyses, although diverse VJ usage argued against such confounding for most clonotypes. Out-of-frame TCR alpha sharing in monozygotic twins was systematically underestimated by recombination models, whereas sharing between unrelated individuals was in agreement with the recombination models. Fewer insertions were carried by abundant cord blood beta clonotypes; a weaker similar trend was observed in young adult naive repertoires, while no such trend was observed in memory repertoires. Compared with coincidental sharing between unrelated individuals, out-of-frame TCR alpha sequences shared between twins showed an excess of sequences with low generation probability.

Every donor in the study was a healthy Caucasian. Three pairs of female monozygotic twins, all aged 18 to 29 years, made up the twin cohort. Positive isolation kits from Invitrogen were used to isolate CD4+ and CD8+ T cell populations. The library relied on 5' RACE. The sequencer listed for this sample is Illumina HiSeq 2000. Template switching added a universal primer binding site, and the final cDNA carried a unique molecular identifier that allowed TCR cDNA molecules to be counted accurately. Specific primers in the conserved constant-segment region were used to synthesize first-strand cDNA for TCR alpha and beta chains. To control for contamination, each cDNA library was double barcoded with a SMART-Mk sample barcode plus Illumina barcodes. TruSeq adapter sequences, together with Illumina sample barcodes, were added in two successive PCR steps. TCR alpha and beta cDNA libraries were sequenced on the Illumina HiSeq platform with custom primers. The authors' pipeline ran thus. MiGEC was used to process raw reads and extract unique molecular identifiers, and MiXCR was used to find CDR3 positions. Recombination models were inferred per individual with the repgenHMM and IGoR tools using an EM algorithm. Shared clonotypes were analyzed with the tcR package in R, and sharing was normalized by the product of cloneset sizes. To study raw recombination free of thymic and clonal selection effects, out-of-frame nonproductive sequences were analyzed. The raw public data were reprocessed by TCRdb itself: fastp quality trimming at Q25, MiXCR clonotype calling, in-frame beta chains only. A single entry per CDR3 protein holds the most common genes and DNA from its merged rows. V and J calls and clone size were set by TCRdb, not the authors. This sample gives about 530,000 distinct CDR3 sequences in total; roughly 15% of them show up just once. Clones ranked in the top ten supply 0.44% of the sample.

In regard to this clonotype: Its antigen target is currently unknown. No base-level quality is on record; no much larger clone is a single base apart.

CDR1 and CDR2 are read off the germline V gene as SGHDT and YYEEEE. Compared with germline, V lacks 2 bases and J lacks 2 bases; bases without a gene match: 7. The CDR3 holds 16 amino acids from the cysteine to the phenylalanine. Here the CDR3 DNA is all that survives: 48 bases in frame from base 1. The same data also contributed to another study, on yellow fever vaccine responses in identical twins. From the second report: According to the authors, the vaccine-induced T cell response in identical twins seemed to be partly convergent and partly specific to each individual. Focusing on identical twins, the study followed the T cell clones that responded to the vaccine, and did so with precision.

Sequencing was carried out using CD4+ T cells sorted from blood. This receptor chain uses TRBV5-6 and TRBJ2-3; 8 central bases correspond to TRBD1. This clonotype was sampled from a woman younger than 30 in good health. The CDR3: CASSLRTGIVTDTQYF. The sequenced DNA: TGTGCCAGCAGCTTACGGACAGGGATAGTCACAGATACGCAGTATTTT. With the rest looked up from the reference TRBV5-6 and TRBJ2-3 genes rather than sequenced, the full variable domain is DAGVTQSPTHLIKTRGQQVTLRCSPKSGHDTVSWYQQALGQGPQFIFQYYEEEERQRGNFPDRFSGHQFPNYSSELNVNALLLGDSALYLCASSLRTGIVTDTQYFGPGTRLTVL.